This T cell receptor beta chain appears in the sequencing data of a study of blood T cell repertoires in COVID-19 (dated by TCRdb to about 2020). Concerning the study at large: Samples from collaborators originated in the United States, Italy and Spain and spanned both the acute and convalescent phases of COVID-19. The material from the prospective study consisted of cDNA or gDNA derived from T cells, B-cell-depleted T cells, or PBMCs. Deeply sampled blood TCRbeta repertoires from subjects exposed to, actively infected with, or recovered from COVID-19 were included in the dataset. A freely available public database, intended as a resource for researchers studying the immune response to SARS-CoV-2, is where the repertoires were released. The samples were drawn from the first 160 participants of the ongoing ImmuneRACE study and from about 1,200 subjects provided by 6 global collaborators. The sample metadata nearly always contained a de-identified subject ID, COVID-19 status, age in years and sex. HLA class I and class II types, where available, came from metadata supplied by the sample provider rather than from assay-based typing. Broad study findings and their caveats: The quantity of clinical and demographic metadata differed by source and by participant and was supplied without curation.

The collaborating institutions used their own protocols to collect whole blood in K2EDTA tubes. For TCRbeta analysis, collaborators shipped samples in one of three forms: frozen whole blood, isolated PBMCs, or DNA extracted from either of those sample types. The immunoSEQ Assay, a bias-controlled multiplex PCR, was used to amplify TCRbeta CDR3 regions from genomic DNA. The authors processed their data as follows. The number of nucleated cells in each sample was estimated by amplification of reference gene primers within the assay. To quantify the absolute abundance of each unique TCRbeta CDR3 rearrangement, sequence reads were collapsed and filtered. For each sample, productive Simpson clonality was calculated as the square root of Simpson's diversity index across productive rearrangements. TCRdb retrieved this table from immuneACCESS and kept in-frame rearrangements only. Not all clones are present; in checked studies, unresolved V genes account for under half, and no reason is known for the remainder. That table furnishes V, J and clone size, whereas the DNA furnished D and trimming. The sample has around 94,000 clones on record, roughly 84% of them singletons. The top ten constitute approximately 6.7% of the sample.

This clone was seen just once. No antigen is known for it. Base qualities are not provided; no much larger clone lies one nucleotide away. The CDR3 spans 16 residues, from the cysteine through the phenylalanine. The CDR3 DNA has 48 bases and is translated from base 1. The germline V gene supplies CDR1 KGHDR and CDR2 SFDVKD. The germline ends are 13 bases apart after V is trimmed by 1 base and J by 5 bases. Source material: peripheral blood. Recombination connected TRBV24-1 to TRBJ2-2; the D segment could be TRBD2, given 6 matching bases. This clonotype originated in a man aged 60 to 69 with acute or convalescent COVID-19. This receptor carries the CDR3 CATSDLRGAGTGELFF. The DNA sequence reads TGTGCCACCAGTGATTTAAGGGGCGCGGGGACCGGGGAGCTGTTTTTT.